This TCR beta chain was identified in a study of OX40 agonist ivuxolimab in advanced cancers. About the research overall: More than 35% of patients had received prior checkpoint inhibitor therapy.

Autoimmune disease history or systemic immunosuppression led to patient exclusion. On cycle 4 day 1 and cycle 7 day 1, as well as at baseline, blood was sampled. A remark on this clone: Antigen specificity is unknown.

Repertoires were generated with immunoSEQ multiplex PCR, while TCRdb's copy carries only in-frame clones and drops some. The profile shows around 67,000 clones, 65% to 90% of them singletons. Points from the study as a whole: With doses of 0.1 to 3.0 mg/kg, CD4+ and CD8+ blood T cells had undergone clonal expansion by week 6.

V lost 3 bases, J lost 5 bases, and 10 bases stayed unmatched. Germline-derived CDR1 and CDR2 are ENHRY and SYGVKD. This CDR3 is 16 amino acids long. The starting material was CD4+ or CD8+ T cells sorted from blood, obtained in a trial of the OX40 agonist ivuxolimab. The TCR was taken from an adult with an advanced solid tumor such as melanoma, head and neck, liver or kidney cancer. This chain connects TRBV10-3 to TRBJ2-1, with 7 bases fitting TRBD2. The CDR3 sequence is CAISDPVRGINNEQFF. CDR3 in DNA: TGTGCCATCAGTGACCCCGTGCGGGGGATAAACAATGAGCAGTTCTTC.